This T cell receptor (beta chain) is from a study of Graves' ophthalmopathy and Graves' hyperthyroidism. This clonotype was seen many times. Its antigen is not identified. The study enrolled ophthalmopathy donors with moderate-to-severe activity, CAS ≥3, NOSPECS ≥4 and duration under 3 months. TCR beta CDR3 amplification used RNA transcripts. After a first-round RT-PCR with HTBI primers, a second-round multiplex PCR was run. Via MiXCR, TCRdb re-called the multiplex PCR reads, giving one row per CDR3 protein. Among about 700,000 distinct CDR3 sequences listed, over 40% were seen once. The CDR3 contains 14 residues. The germline gives CDR1 PRHDT, CDR2 FYEKMQ (reference sequence). Trimming removed 2 bases at V and 8 bases at J, with 10 bases between. Study results and caveats: The authors also found most expanded thyroid clonotypes above 0.001 frequency in blood. Ophthalmopathy could be told apart from stable hyperthyroidism by a 13-signature model (approximately 90% sensitivity, over 65% specificity).

The sequence derives from an adult man with Graves' ophthalmopathy. The chain combines TRBV13 with TRBJ1-6; no clear D gene. Source material: peripheral blood. This CDR3 is CASSLNGGHSPLHF. Here the CDR3 DNA reads TGTGCCAGCAGCTTAAATGGCGGGCATTCACCCCTCCACTTT.